This TCR beta chain stems from a study of patients with pleural tuberculosis. TCRdb recomputed calls from the reads with MiXCR, one row per CDR3 protein. The data show 45,000 to 55,000 distinct CDR3 sequences, 7.3% seen once. This clonotype was observed at least ten times. The clonotype was recovered from a human donor with pleural tuberculosis.

The CDR3 DNA follows: TGTGCCAGCAGCTTAGGGTCAGGGAGACTACGGCAGCCCCAGCATTTT. Protein product: CASSLGSGRLRQPQHF. The chain carries TRBV11-1 and TRBJ1-5, with D perhaps matching TRBD1 (5 bases). V lost 1 base to trimming and J lost 7 bases, with 17 bases between them. The V gene's germline CDR1 is SGHAT and CDR2 FQDESV (reference sequence). The CDR3 runs to 16 residues.